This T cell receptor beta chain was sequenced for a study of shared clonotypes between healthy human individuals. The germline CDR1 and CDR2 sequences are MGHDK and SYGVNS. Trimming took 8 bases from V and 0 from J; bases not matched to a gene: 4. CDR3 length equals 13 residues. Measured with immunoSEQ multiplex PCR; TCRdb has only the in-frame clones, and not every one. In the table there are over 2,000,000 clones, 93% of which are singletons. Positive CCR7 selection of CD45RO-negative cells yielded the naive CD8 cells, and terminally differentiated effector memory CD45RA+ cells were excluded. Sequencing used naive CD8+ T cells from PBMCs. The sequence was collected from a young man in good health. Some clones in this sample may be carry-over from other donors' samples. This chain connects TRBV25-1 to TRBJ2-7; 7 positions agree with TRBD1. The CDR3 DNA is TGTGCCAGCGAGGGGGCGGGCTCCTACGAGCAGTACTTC. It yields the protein CASEGAGSYEQYF.